This paragraph reports one T cell receptor beta chain. The clone's antigen remains unknown. No qualities accompany the bases; no much larger clone lies one base away. This sample was taken from a study of T-cell memory formation after mild COVID-19 (dated by TCRdb to 2020 to 2023). Study-wide context: TCR sequence clusters from the two donors were largely donor specific. In a couple of donors, T-cell clones that expanded and contracted after mild COVID-19 were tracked by sequencing TCRalpha and TCRbeta repertoires over time. Two young, previously healthy adult volunteers made up the cohort, one male and one female.

Ficoll-Paque density gradient centrifugation was used to isolate PBMCs. What the work shows at the level of the full study, not this receptor alone: The second-wave clones that peaked on day 37 were not confirmed to be SARS-CoV-2 specific. The detection of some responding clones in pre-infection memory suggests that pre-existing cross-reactive memory T cells joined the SARS-CoV-2 response. Only two mild cases were covered in the study, and larger cohorts including severe cases with pre-infection samples were considered necessary. Clones contracting from day 15 to 85 had balanced CD4/CD8 phenotypes, while a second wave expanding from day 15 to 37 was biased towards CD4+. Contracting CD4+ clones appeared mostly in the CM and EM memory subsets, whereas CD8+ clones were enriched in EMRA.

The germline V gene sets CDR1 to MNHEY and CDR2 to SVGAGI. V trim: 10 bases; J trim: 6 bases; unmatched bases: 11. Measured from the cysteine to the phenylalanine, the CDR3 is 14 residues long. The entry retains the CDR3 DNA only, 42 bases that are in frame from base 1. TCRdb lists the instrument as Illumina NovaSeq 6000. TCRalpha and TCRbeta cDNA libraries were built by 5'RACE with constant-segment primers, adding sample barcodes and unique molecular identifiers. Trizol reagent was used to extract RNA from every sample. Libraries were amplified in two PCR steps, with a second sample barcode and Illumina TruSeq adapters added in the second step. Libraries were sequenced on an Illumina NovaSeq with 2 x 150 bp paired-end reads. As for the authors' bioinformatics: Reads were demultiplexed and collapsed into UMI-guided consensus sequences with migec v1.2.7. Using mixcr v2.1.11, UMI consensuses were aligned to TRA and TRB V and J templates and then assembled into clonotypes. A clonotype was counted as expanded or contracted only if both edgeR and NoisET called the change significant, with noise models trained on biological replicates. For edgeR calls, the thresholds were a false discovery rate-adjusted p below 0.01 and a log2 fold-change of 1. PCA with hierarchical clustering of max-normalized trajectories of the 1000 most abundant clonotypes was used as exploratory dynamics analysis. The CD4 or CD8 phenotype of responding clones was assigned using the separately sequenced CD4+ and CD8+ repertoires. TCRdb reprocessing: public reads trimmed at Q25 with fastp, clones called with MiXCR, in-frame beta chains kept. For every CDR3 protein sequence, its rows merge into one entry that carries the most common genes and DNA. The V and J calls follow TCRdb's processing rather than the paper's. The sample contains 550,000 to 700,000 distinct CDR3 sequences, roughly 18% of them found a single time. 12% of the sample is held by the ten biggest clonotypes.

The receptor's source is an adult woman who had mild COVID-19 (a few samples of this study predate the infection). The sample titles of this study are shuffled in the database, so cell type and time point are left out; the donor was told from shared clones. The chain uses TRBV6-5 and TRBJ2-1, with TRBD2 identical over 8 junction bases. Sequenced material: PBMCs or a T cell subset sorted from them (not recorded which). The CDR3 protein: CATARAGGSNEQFF. The sequenced DNA is TGTGCCACAGCGCGCGCGGGAGGAAGCAATGAGCAGTTCTTC.